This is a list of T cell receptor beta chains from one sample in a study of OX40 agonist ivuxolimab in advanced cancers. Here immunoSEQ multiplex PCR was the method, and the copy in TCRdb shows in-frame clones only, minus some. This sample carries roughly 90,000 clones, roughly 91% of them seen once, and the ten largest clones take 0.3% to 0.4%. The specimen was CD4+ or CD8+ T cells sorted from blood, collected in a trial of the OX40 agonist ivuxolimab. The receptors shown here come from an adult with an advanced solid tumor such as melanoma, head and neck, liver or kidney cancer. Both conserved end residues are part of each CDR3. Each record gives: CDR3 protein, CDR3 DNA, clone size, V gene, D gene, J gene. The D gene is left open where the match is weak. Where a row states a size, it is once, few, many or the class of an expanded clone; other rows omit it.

cdr3_aa: CASSRLAFTGELFF
cdr3_nt: TGTGCCAGCAGCCGACTAGCGTTCACCGGGGAGCTGTTTTTT
clone_size: NA
v_call: TRBV11-2
d_call: TRBD2
j_call: TRBJ2-2

cdr3_aa: CASSLSSSRQETQYF
cdr3_nt: TGTGCCAGCAGCTTAAGCTCCTCCCGGCAAGAGACCCAGTACTTC
clone_size: once
v_call: TRBV7-3
d_call: NA
j_call: TRBJ2-5

cdr3_aa: CASSTAGRSQSRANVLTF
cdr3_nt: TGCGCCAGCAGTACCGCAGGAAGATCGCAAAGTCGGGCCAACGTCCTGACTTTC
clone_size: NA
v_call: TRBV10-1
d_call: NA
j_call: TRBJ2-6

cdr3_aa: CASSPRALDTQYF
cdr3_nt: TGTGCCAGCAGCCCCCGGGCCTTAGATACGCAGTATTTT
clone_size: NA
v_call: TRBV9
d_call: NA
j_call: TRBJ2-3

cdr3_aa: CASSVRGRSTEAFF
cdr3_nt: TGTGCCAGCAGCGTCCGGGGGCGGAGTACTGAAGCTTTCTTT
clone_size: NA
v_call: TRBV7-8
d_call: NA
j_call: TRBJ1-1

cdr3_aa: CSVGRQGNSYEQYF
cdr3_nt: TGCAGCGTCGGCCGACAGGGGAATTCCTACGAGCAGTACTTC
clone_size: NA
v_call: TRBV29-1
d_call: TRBD1
j_call: TRBJ2-7

cdr3_aa: CASSLGSISGNTIYF
cdr3_nt: TGTGCCAGCAGTTTGGGGTCTATTTCTGGAAACACCATATATTTT
clone_size: NA
v_call: TRBV28
d_call: NA
j_call: TRBJ1-3

cdr3_aa: CSAGYEQYF
cdr3_nt: TGCAGCGCCGGGTACGAGCAGTACTTC
clone_size: NA
v_call: TRBV29-1
d_call: NA
j_call: TRBJ2-7

cdr3_aa: CASSASEGRGNQPQHF
cdr3_nt: TGTGCCAGCAGTGCTAGTGAGGGTCGGGGCAATCAGCCCCAGCATTTT
clone_size: NA
v_call: TRBV6-4
d_call: NA
j_call: TRBJ1-5

cdr3_aa: CASSSSAGTGGTGELFF
cdr3_nt: TGCGCCAGCAGCTCATCTGCCGGGACAGGGGGGACCGGGGAGCTGTTTTTT
clone_size: NA
v_call: TRBV5-1
d_call: TRBD1
j_call: TRBJ2-2

cdr3_aa: CASSVGEAEVQYF
cdr3_nt: TGTGCCAGCAGCGTAGGTGAGGCCGAGGTGCAGTACTTC
clone_size: NA
v_call: TRBV9
d_call: NA
j_call: TRBJ2-7

cdr3_aa: CATTPGLGSYEQYF
cdr3_nt: TGTGCCACCACTCCGGGACTGGGCTCCTACGAGCAGTACTTC
clone_size: NA
v_call: TRBV15
d_call: NA
j_call: TRBJ2-7

cdr3_aa: CASSQGVGGSSYNEQFF
cdr3_nt: TGTGCCAGCAGCCAAGGGGTTGGGGGAAGCTCCTACAATGAGCAGTTCTTC
clone_size: NA
v_call: TRBV4-2
d_call: NA
j_call: TRBJ2-1

cdr3_aa: CASRETSGRWGEQYF
cdr3_nt: TGTGCCAGCAGAGAGACTAGCGGGAGGTGGGGCGAGCAGTACTTC
clone_size: NA
v_call: TRBV28
d_call: TRBD2
j_call: TRBJ2-7

cdr3_aa: CASSYYNEQFF
cdr3_nt: TGTGCCAGCAGTTATTACAATGAGCAGTTCTTC
clone_size: NA
v_call: TRBV2
d_call: NA
j_call: TRBJ2-1

cdr3_aa: CASKRGPTDTQYF
cdr3_nt: TGTGCCAGTAAAAGGGGGCCCACAGATACGCAGTATTTT
clone_size: NA
v_call: TRBV19
d_call: TRBD1
j_call: TRBJ2-3

cdr3_aa: CASSPRGSGANVLTF
cdr3_nt: TGTGCCAGCAGCCCCCGCGGCTCTGGGGCCAACGTCCTGACTTTC
clone_size: NA
v_call: TRBV9
d_call: NA
j_call: TRBJ2-6

cdr3_aa: CASSIRGQGPSQPQHF
cdr3_nt: TGTGCCAGTAGTATAAGGGGACAGGGCCCGAGTCAGCCCCAGCATTTT
clone_size: NA
v_call: TRBV19
d_call: TRBD1
j_call: TRBJ1-5

cdr3_aa: CASSPRTGDQPQHF
cdr3_nt: TGTGCCAGCTCACCTCGGACAGGGGATCAGCCCCAGCATTTT
clone_size: few
v_call: TRBV18
d_call: TRBD1
j_call: TRBJ1-5

cdr3_aa: CASSLAGRMNTEAFF
cdr3_nt: TGTGCCAGCAGCTTAGCGGGACGGATGAACACTGAAGCTTTCTTT
clone_size: NA
v_call: TRBV7-2
d_call: NA
j_call: TRBJ1-1

cdr3_aa: CASSLEGVSYEQYF
cdr3_nt: TGCGCCAGCAGCTTGGAAGGTGTTTCCTACGAGCAGTACTTC
clone_size: NA
v_call: TRBV5-1
d_call: NA
j_call: TRBJ2-7

cdr3_aa: CASSSIEGGKETQYF
cdr3_nt: TGTGCCAGTAGTTCGATTGAGGGAGGTAAAGAGACCCAGTACTTC
clone_size: NA
v_call: TRBV19
d_call: NA
j_call: TRBJ2-5